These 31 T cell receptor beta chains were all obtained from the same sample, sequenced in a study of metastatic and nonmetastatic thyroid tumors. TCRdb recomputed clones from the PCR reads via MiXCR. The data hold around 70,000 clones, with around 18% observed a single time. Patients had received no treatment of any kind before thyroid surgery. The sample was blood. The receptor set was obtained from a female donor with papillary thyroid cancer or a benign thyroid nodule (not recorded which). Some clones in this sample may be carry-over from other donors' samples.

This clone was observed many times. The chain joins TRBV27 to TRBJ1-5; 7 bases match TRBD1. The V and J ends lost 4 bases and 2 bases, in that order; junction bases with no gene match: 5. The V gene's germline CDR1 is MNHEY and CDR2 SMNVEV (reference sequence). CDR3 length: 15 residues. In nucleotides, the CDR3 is TGTGCCAGCAGTTCCAGGGGGGTAGGCAATCAGCCCCAGCATTTT. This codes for CASSSRGVGNQPQHF.

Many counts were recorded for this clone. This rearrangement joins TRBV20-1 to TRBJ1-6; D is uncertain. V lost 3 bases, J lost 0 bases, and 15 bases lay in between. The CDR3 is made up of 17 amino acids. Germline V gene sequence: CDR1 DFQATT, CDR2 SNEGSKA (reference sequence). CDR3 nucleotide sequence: TGCAGTGCTAGGCCGGATGTGGGCAGCTCCTATAATTCACCCCTCCACTTT. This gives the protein CSARPDVGSSYNSPLHF.

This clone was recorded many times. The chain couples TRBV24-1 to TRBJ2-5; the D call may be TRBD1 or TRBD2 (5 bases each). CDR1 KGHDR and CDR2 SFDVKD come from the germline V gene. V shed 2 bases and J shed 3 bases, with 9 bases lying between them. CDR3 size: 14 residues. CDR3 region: CATSDWDGKETQYF. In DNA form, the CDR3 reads TGTGCCACCAGTGATTGGGACGGCAAAGAGACCCAGTACTTC.

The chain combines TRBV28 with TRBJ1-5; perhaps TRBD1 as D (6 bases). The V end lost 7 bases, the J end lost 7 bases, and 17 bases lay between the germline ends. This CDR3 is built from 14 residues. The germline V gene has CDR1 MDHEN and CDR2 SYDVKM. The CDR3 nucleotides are TGTGCCAGCATAAGATGGGGGGCTGGCCAGCCCCAGCATTTT. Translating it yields CASIRWGAGQPQHF.

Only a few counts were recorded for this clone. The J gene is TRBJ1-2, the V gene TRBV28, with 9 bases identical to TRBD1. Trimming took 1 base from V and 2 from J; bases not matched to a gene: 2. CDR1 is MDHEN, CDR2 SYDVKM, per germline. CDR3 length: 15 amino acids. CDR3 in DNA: TGTGCCAGCAGTTTATCACAGGGGGCGAACTATGGCTACACCTTC. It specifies CASSLSQGANYGYTF.

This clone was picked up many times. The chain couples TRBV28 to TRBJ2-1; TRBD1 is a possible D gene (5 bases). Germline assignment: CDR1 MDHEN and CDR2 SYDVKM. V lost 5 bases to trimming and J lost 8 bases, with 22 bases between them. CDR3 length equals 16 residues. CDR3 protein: CASSPAAGNQGDEQFF. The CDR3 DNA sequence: TGTGCCAGCAGTCCCGCCGCAGGCAACCAAGGGGATGAGCAGTTCTTC.

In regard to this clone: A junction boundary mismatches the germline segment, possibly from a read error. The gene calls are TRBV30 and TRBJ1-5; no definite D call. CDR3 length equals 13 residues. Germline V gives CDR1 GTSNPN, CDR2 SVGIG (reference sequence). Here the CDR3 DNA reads TGTGCCTGGAGTAAGAGCTCGGGTCAGCCACAGCATTTT. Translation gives CAWSKSSGQPQHF.

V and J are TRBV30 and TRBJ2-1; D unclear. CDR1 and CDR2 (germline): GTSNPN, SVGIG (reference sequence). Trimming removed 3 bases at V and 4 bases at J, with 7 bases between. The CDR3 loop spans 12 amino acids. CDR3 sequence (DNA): TGTGCCTGGAGCCCCCGATACAATGAGCAGTTCTTC. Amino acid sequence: CAWSPRYNEQFF.

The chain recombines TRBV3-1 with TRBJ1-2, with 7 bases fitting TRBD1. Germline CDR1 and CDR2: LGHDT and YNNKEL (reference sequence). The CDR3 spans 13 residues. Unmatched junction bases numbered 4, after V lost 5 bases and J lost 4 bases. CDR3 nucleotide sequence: TGTGCCAGCAGCGGGGACAGTATCTATGGCTACACCTTC. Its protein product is CASSGDSIYGYTF.

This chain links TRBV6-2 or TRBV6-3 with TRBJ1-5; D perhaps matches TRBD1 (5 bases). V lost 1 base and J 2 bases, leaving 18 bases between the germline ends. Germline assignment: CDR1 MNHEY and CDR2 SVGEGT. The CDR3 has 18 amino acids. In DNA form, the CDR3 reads TGTGCCAGCAGTTACTGGGGGTATGATGAGGCGGGCAATCAGCCCCAGCATTTT. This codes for CASSYWGYDEAGNQPQHF.

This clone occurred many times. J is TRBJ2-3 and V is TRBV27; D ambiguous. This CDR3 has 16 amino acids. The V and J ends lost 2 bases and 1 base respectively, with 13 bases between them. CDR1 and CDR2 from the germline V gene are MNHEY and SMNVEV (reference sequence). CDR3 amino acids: CASSLEYQERTDTQYF. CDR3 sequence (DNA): TGTGCCAGCAGTTTAGAGTATCAGGAACGCACAGATACGCAGTATTTT.

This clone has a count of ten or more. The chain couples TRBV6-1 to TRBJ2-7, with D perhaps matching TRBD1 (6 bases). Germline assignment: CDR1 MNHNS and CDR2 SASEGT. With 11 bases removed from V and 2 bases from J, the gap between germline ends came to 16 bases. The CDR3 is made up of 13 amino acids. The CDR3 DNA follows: TGTGCCGAGCCCCCAGGGGACACCTACGAGCAGTACTTC. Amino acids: CAEPPGDTYEQYF.

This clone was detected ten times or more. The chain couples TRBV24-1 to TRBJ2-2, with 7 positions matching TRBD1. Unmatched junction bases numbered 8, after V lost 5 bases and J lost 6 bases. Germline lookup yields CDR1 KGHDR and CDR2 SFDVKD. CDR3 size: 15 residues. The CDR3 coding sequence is TGTGCCACCAGTGCCGACAGGGTAGGCGCCGGGGAGCTGTTTTTT. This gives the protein CATSADRVGAGELFF.

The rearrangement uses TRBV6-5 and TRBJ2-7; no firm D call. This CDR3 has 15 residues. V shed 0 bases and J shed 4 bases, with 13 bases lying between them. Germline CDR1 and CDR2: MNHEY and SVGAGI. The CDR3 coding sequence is TGTGCCAGCAGTTACTCGAGATTTGGTGGTTACGAGCAGTACTTC. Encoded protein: CASSYSRFGGYEQYF.

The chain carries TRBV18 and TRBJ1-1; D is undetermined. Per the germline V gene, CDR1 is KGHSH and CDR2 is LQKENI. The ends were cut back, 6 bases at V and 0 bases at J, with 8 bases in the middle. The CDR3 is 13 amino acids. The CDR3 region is CASSTGMNTEAFF. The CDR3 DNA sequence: TGTGCCAGCTCGACGGGCATGAACACTGAAGCTTTCTTT.

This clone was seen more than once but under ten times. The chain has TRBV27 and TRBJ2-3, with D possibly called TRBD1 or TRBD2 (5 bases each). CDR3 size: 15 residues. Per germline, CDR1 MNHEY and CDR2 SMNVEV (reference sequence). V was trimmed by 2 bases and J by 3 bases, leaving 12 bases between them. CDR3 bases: TGTGCCAGCAGTTTAGGGGACCAAGTAACAGATACGCAGTATTTT. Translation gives CASSLGDQVTDTQYF.

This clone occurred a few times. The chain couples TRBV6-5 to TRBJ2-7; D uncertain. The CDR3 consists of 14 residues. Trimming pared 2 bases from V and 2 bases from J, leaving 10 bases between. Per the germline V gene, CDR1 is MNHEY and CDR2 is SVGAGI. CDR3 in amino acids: CASSYVYTAYEQYF. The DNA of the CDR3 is TGTGCCAGCAGTTACGTATACACGGCCTACGAGCAGTACTTC.

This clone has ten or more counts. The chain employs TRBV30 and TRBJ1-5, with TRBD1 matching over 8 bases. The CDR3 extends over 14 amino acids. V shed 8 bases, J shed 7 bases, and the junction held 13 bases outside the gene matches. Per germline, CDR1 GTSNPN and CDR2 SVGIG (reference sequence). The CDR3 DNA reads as TGTGCCGCCAGAACGGGAAACAGGGGGCAGCCCCAGCATTTT. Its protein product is CAARTGNRGQPQHF. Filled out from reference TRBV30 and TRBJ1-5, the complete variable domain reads SQTIHQWPATLVQPVGSPLSLECTVEGTSNPNLYWYRQAAGRGLQLLFYSVGIGQISSEVPQNLSASRPQDRQFILSSKKLLLSDSGFYLCAARTGNRGQPQHFGDGTRLSIL.

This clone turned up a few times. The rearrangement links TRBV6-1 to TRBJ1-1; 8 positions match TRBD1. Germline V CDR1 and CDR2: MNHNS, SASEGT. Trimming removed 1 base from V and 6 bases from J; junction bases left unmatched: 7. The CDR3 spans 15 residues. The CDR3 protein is CASSEEGQGGAEAFF. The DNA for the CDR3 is TGTGCCAGCAGTGAAGAAGGACAGGGTGGAGCTGAAGCTTTCTTT.

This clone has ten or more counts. CDR3 region: CASSRDKNSRTDTQYF. The CDR3 DNA reads as TGTGCCAGCAGCCGGGACAAAAATTCGCGCACAGATACGCAGTATTTT. The chain couples TRBV6-1 to TRBJ2-3; perhaps TRBD1 as D (6 bases). V was clipped by 6 bases and J by 1 base, with 17 bases between them. The CDR3 has 16 amino acids. Germline CDR1 reads MNHNS; CDR2 reads SASEGT.

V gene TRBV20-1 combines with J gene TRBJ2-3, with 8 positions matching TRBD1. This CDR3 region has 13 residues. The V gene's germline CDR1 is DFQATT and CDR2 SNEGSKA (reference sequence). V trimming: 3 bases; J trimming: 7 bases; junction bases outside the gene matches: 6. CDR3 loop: CSASPGGMNTQYF. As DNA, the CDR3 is TGCAGTGCTAGTCCAGGGGGCATGAATACGCAGTATTTT.

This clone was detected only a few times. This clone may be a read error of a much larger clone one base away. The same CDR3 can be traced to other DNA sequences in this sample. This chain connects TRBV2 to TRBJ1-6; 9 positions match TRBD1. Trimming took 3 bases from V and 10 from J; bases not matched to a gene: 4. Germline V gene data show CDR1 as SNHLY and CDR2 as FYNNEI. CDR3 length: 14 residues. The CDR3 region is CASSEWDRDSPLHF. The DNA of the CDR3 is TGTGCCAGCAGTGAGTGGGACAGGGACTCACCCCTCCACTTT.

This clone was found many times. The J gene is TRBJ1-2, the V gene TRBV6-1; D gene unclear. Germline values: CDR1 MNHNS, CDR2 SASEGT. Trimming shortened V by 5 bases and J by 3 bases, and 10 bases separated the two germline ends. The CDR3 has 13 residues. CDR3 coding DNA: TGTGCCAGCAGTCCAGATACCTACTATGGCTACACCTTC. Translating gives CASSPDTYYGYTF.

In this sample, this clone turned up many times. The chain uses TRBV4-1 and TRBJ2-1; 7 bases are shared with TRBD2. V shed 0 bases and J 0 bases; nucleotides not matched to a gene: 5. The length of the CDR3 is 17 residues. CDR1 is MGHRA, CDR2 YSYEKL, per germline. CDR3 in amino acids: CASSQDLAESSYNEQFF. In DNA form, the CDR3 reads TGCGCCAGCAGCCAAGATCTAGCGGAAAGCTCCTACAATGAGCAGTTCTTC.

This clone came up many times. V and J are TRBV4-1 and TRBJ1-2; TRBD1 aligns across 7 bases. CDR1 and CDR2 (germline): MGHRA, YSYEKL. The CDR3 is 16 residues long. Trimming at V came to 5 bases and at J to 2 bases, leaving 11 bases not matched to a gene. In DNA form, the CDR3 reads TGCGCCAGCAGCTTATACCGGGACAGAGGAAACTATGGCTACACCTTC. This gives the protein CASSLYRDRGNYGYTF.

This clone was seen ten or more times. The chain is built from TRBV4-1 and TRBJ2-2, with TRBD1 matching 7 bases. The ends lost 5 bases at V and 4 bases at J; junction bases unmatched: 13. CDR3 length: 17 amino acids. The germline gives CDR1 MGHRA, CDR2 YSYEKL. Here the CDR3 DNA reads TGCGCCAGCAGCTCCCACGGTGAGGGGGCGGTCACCGGGGAGCTGTTTTTT. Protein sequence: CASSSHGEGAVTGELFF.

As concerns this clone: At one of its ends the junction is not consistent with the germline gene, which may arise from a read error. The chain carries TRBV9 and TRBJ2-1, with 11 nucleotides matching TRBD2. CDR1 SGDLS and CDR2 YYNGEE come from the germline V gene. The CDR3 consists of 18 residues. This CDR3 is CASSVDTPLAGGYNEEFF. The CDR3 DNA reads TGTGCCAGCAGCGTAGACACCCCGCTAGCGGGAGGCTACAATGAGGAGTTCTTC. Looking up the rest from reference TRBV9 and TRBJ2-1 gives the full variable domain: DSGVTQTPKHLITATGQRVTLRCSPRSGDLSVYWYQQSLDQGLQFLIQYYNGEERAKGNILERFSAQQFPDLHSELNLSSLELGDSALYFCASSVDTPLAGGYNEEFFGPGTRLTVL.

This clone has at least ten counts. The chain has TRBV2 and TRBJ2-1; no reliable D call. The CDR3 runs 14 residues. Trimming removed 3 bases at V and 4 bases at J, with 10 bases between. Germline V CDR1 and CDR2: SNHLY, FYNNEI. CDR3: CASSESARYNEQFF. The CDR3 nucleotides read TGTGCCAGCAGTGAGTCCGCTAGATACAATGAGCAGTTCTTC.

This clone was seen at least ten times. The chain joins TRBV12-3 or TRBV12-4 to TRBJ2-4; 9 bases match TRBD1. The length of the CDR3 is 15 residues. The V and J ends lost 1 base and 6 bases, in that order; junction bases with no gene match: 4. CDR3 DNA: TGTGCCAGCAGTTTAGAACAGGGGGCCCTAAACATTCAGTACTTC. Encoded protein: CASSLEQGALNIQYF.

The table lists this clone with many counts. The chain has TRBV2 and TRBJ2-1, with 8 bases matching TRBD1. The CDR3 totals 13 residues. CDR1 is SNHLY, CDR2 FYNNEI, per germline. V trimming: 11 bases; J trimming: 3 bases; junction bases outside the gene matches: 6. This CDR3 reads CAHRDRNYNEQFF. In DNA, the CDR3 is TGTGCCCACCGGGACAGGAACTACAATGAGCAGTTCTTC.

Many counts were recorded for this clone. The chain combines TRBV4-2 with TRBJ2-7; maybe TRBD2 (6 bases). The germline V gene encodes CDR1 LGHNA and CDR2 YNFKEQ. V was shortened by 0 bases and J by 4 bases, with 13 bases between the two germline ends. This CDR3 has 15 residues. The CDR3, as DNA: TGTGCCAGCAGCCAAGAGCAGGCCGGAGGGTACGAGCAGTACTTC. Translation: CASSQEQAGGYEQYF.